This T cell receptor beta chain was observed in a study of graft-versus-host responses after intestinal transplantation. Study conclusions and caveats: Early HvG declines after transplant were associated with peak circulating GvH clone levels. Some GvH clones were seen earlier in gut or blood, suggesting intestinal origin.

The V and J ends lost 7 bases and 2 bases, in that order; junction bases with no gene match: 8. In germline, CDR1 is LNHDA, CDR2 SQIVND (reference sequence). This CDR3 is built from 15 residues. As to this clone: Its antigen is not known.

Sequencing was performed with immunoSEQ multiplex PCR; in TCRdb, only in-frame clones are kept and a portion is missing. The data contain roughly 28,000 clones, approximately 93% of them singletons. The clonotype comes from a human patient who received an intestinal transplant, so some T cells may come from the graft donor. This rearrangement joins TRBV19 to TRBJ2-1; 7 nucleotides match TRBD2. The sequencing used PBMCs, collected 66 days after intestinal transplant. The CDR3 loop reads CASIGGGPPYNEQFF. The CDR3, as DNA: TGTGCCAGTATTGGGGGAGGGCCTCCCTACAATGAGCAGTTCTTC.